The entry below gives a single T cell receptor beta chain sequence along with its context. As yet, its antigen is unknown. This sample stems from a study of cytomegalovirus exposure and HLA in healthy donors. General observations from the study: In the analysis, some V segments, TRBV6-2 and TRBV6-3 included, were excluded as indistinguishable.

A multiplex PCR was run with 60 Vbeta primers and 13 Jbeta primers. TCRdb's copy holds only in-frame clones and misses some; the assay was immunoSEQ multiplex PCR. The table records over 100,000 clones, more than 60% of them present only once. The V gene lost 5 bases and the J gene lost 4 bases, with 14 bases spanning the gap. Germline loops: CDR1 MDHEN, CDR2 SYDVKM. The CDR3 extends over 14 amino acids. Donors counted as nominally healthy when sampled, yet unrecorded immune exposures were likely. This receptor was taken from a middle-aged woman in good health and CMV-seropositive. The V call is TRBV28, the J call TRBJ1-2; TRBD1 might be the D (5 bases). Input material: PBMCs. CDR3 protein: CASSGGGTPYGYTF. Here the CDR3 DNA reads TGTGCCAGCAGTGGGGGGGGAACGCCCTATGGCTACACCTTC.